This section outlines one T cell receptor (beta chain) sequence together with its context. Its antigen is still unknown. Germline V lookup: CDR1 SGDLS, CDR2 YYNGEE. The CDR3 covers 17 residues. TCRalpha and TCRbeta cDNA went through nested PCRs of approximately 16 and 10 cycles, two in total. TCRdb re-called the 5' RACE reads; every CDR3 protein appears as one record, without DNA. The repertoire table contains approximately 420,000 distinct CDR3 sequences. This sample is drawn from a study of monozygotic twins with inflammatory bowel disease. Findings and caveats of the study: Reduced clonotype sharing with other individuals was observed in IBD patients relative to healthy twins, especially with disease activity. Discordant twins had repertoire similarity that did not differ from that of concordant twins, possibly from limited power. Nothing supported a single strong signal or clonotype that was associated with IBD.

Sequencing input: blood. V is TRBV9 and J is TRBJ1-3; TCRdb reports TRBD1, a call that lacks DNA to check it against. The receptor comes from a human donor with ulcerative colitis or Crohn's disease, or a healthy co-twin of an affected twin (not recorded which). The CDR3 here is CASSPLRAGTGLNTIYF. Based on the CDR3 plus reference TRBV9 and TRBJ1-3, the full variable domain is DSGVTQTPKHLITATGQRVTLRCSPRSGDLSVYWYQQSLDQGLQFLIQYYNGEERAKGNILERFSAQQFPDLHSELNLSSLELGDSALYFCASSPLRAGTGLNTIYFGEGSWLTVV.